A single sample gave rise to the 18 T cell receptor beta chains below, sequenced in a study of cytomegalovirus exposure and HLA in healthy donors. The PCR used 60 Vbeta and 13 Jbeta primers. The data were produced by immunoSEQ multiplex PCR, yet TCRdb's version contains in-frame clones alone and is incomplete. The sample has some 160,000 clones; around 10% are singletons. Sample: PBMCs. The receptors stem from a male donor in good health and CMV-seronegative.

The chain carries TRBV18 and TRBJ2-7; D ambiguous. There are 13 residues in the CDR3. With 4 bases removed from V and 0 bases from J, the gap between germline ends came to 7 bases. Per the germline V gene, CDR1 is KGHSH and CDR2 is LQKENI. CDR3 sequence (DNA): TGTGCCAGCTCACGTGTCAACTCCTACGAGCAGTACTTC. This gives the protein CASSRVNSYEQYF.

The V call is TRBV5-1, the J call TRBJ1-6; possibly TRBD1 for D (6 bases). This CDR3 comprises 16 residues. Trimming stripped 4 bases from V and 3 bases from J, with 14 bases between. CDR1 is SGHRS, CDR2 YFSETQ, per germline. The CDR3 sequence is CASSPRGGNYNSPLHF. DNA of the CDR3: TGCGCCAGCAGCCCAAGGGGGGGAAACTATAATTCACCCCTCCACTTT.

This clone was observed a few times. The V and J genes are TRBV5-1 and TRBJ1-1; 7 nucleotides agree with TRBD1. In germline, CDR1 is SGHRS, CDR2 YFSETQ. There are 15 residues in the CDR3. Unmatched junction bases numbered 12, after V lost 4 bases and J lost 6 bases. CDR3 residues: CASSNQGGGISEAFF. CDR3 bases: TGCGCCAGCAGCAATCAGGGGGGCGGGATATCTGAAGCTTTCTTT.

V usage is TRBV14 and J usage is TRBJ2-7; no definite D call. The germline V gene encodes CDR1 SGHDN and CDR2 FVKESK. This CDR3 is built from 14 residues. V lost 2 bases and J 7 bases, leaving 15 bases between the germline ends. The CDR3: CASSQLTSGQEQYF. The CDR3 region has the DNA TGTGCCAGCAGCCAACTGACATCTGGCCAGGAGCAGTACTTC.

The sample holds a few counts of this clone. V is TRBV28 and J is TRBJ1-5; D call uncertain. The CDR3 runs 12 residues. Per the germline V gene, CDR1 is MDHEN and CDR2 is SYDVKM. The V and J ends lost 6 bases and 7 bases respectively, with 10 bases between them. The CDR3 nucleotides read TGTGCCAGCAGCTCCCGGTACCAGCCCCAGCATTTT. Protein product: CASSSRYQPQHF.

Only a few counts were recorded for this clone. The chain uses TRBV5-1 and TRBJ1-2; 9 positions agree with TRBD1. Germline V lookup: CDR1 SGHRS, CDR2 YFSETQ. The CDR3 is 15 amino acids. V was clipped by 0 bases and J by 7 bases; unmatched bases: 7. CDR3 residues: CASSLEAQGAGGYTF. CDR3 bases: TGCGCCAGCAGCTTGGAGGCACAGGGGGCCGGTGGCTACACCTTC.

This clone was found a few times. The CDR3: CASSSTPGQGAYEQYF. The CDR3 nucleotides read TGCGCCAGCAGCTCGACACCGGGACAGGGGGCTTACGAGCAGTACTTC. The V gene is TRBV5-1, the J gene TRBJ2-7, with 12 positions matching TRBD1. V was pared by 3 bases and J by 4 bases, with 8 bases of the junction left unmatched. Germline-derived CDR1 and CDR2 are SGHRS and YFSETQ. CDR3 length equals 16 residues.

This clone was seen a handful of times. V gene TRBV6-1 combines with J gene TRBJ1-5, with 7 bases lining up with TRBD1. V was pared by 4 bases and J by 5 bases, with 5 bases of the junction left unmatched. This CDR3 has 14 amino acids. Germline V CDR1 and CDR2: MNHNS, SASEGT. CDR3 sequence: CASSGTGGYQPQHF. For the CDR3, the DNA is TGTGCCAGCAGTGGGACAGGAGGGTATCAGCCCCAGCATTTT.

There are a few counts of this clone. The gene calls are TRBV5-4 and TRBJ2-7; 10 bases agree with TRBD1. V was pared by 3 bases and J by 6 bases, with 9 bases of the junction left unmatched. CDR3 length equals 15 residues. Germline V CDR1 and CDR2: SGHNT, YYREEE (reference sequence). The CDR3 spells CASSSPGQGMIEQYF. In DNA, the CDR3 is TGTGCCAGCAGCTCTCCGGGACAGGGGATGATCGAGCAGTACTTC.

The chain uses TRBV25-1 and TRBJ2-3, with 11 bases matching TRBD1. This CDR3 is 16 amino acids long. Germline V lookup: CDR1 MGHDK, CDR2 SYGVNS. V shed 3 bases, J shed 2 bases, and the junction held 4 bases outside the gene matches. The CDR3 protein is CASSERDRGTTDTQYF. In DNA form, the CDR3 reads TGTGCCAGCAGTGAGCGGGACAGGGGGACCACAGATACGCAGTATTTT.

In its sample, this clone was seen a few times. The J gene is TRBJ1-6, the V gene TRBV12-5; weak D call: TRBD1 (5 bases). Germline V gives CDR1 LGHNT, CDR2 FRNRAP. Trimming removed 0 bases from V and 12 bases from J, with 21 bases in between. The CDR3 totals 17 residues. Here the CDR3 DNA reads TGTGCTAGTGGTTTGGTACGGGTAGGGGTCAACCGAGTACCCCTCCACTTT. Translation: CASGLVRVGVNRVPLHF.

The V call is TRBV14, the J call TRBJ1-1, with D possibly TRBD1 on 5 matching bases. In germline, CDR1 is SGHDN, CDR2 FVKESK. The V gene lost 2 bases and the J gene lost 5 bases, with 15 bases spanning the gap. The CDR3 sequence is 15 residues long. The CDR3 protein is CASSQLGGLGTEAFF. The DNA of the CDR3 is TGTGCCAGCAGCCAACTGGGGGGGTTAGGGACTGAAGCTTTCTTT. Supplemented by reference TRBV14 and TRBJ1-1, the full variable domain reads EAGVTQFPSHSVIEKGQTVTLRCDPISGHDNLYWYRRVMGKEIKFLLHFVKESKQDESGMPNNRFLAERTGGTYSTLKVQPAELEDSGVYFCASSQLGGLGTEAFFGQGTRLTVV.

The V gene is TRBV30, the J gene TRBJ1-1; D might be TRBD1 (5 bases). The germline CDR1 and CDR2 sequences are GTSNPN and SVGIG (reference sequence). There are 11 residues in the CDR3. V lost 3 bases, J lost 10 bases, and 12 bases lay in between. CDR3 DNA sequence: TGTGCCTGGAGGATGGGGGGGAGAGCTTTCTTT. Translation: CAWRMGGRAFF.

The CDR3: CASSLPSRRGEQYF. The CDR3 DNA is TGTGCCAGCAGTCTACCCTCCCGACGAGGCGAGCAGTACTTC. The gene calls are TRBV27 and TRBJ2-7; D gene ambiguous. Per the germline V gene, CDR1 is MNHEY and CDR2 is SMNVEV (reference sequence). The CDR3 is made up of 14 amino acids. The V gene lost 5 bases and the J gene lost 6 bases, with 17 bases spanning the gap.

This chain connects TRBV5-4 to TRBJ1-3, with 8 bases identical to TRBD1. The CDR3 is 17 residues long. After removal of 4 bases from V and 0 bases from J, the junction contained 9 bases not matched to a gene. Germline V gives CDR1 SGHNT, CDR2 YYREEE (reference sequence). CDR3 residues: CASSIRTGSSSGNTIYF. CDR3 in DNA: TGTGCCAGCAGCATAAGGACAGGGTCTTCCTCTGGAAACACCATATATTTT.

This clone turned up a few times. This chain joins TRBV7-2 and TRBJ1-2; D may be TRBD1 (6 bases). Germline lookup yields CDR1 SGHTA and CDR2 FQGNSA. The CDR3 is 15 amino acids. V was cut by 1 base and J by 3 bases, with 12 bases left in between. The CDR3 is CASSLGYRVDYGYTF. As DNA, the CDR3 is TGTGCCAGCAGCTTAGGATACAGGGTGGACTATGGCTACACCTTC.

This clone has more than one count but fewer than ten. The rearrangement links TRBV5-4 to TRBJ2-1; TRBD1 matches at 8 bases. The V gene end was trimmed by 5 bases and the J gene end by 5 bases; junction bases not matched to a gene: 15. Germline CDR1 SGHNT, CDR2 YYREEE (reference sequence). CDR3 length: 17 amino acids. The DNA for the CDR3 is TGTGCCAGCAGATTCTTGGGGCAGGGGGCATTACACAATGAGCAGTTCTTC. This encodes CASRFLGQGALHNEQFF. The full variable domain, its missing parts supplied by reference TRBV5-4 and TRBJ2-1, is ETGVTQSPTHLIKTRGQQVTLRCSSQSGHNTVSWYQQALGQGPQFIFQYYREEENGRGNFPPRFSGLQFPNYSSELNVNALELDDSALYLCASRFLGQGALHNEQFFGPGTRLTVL.

This chain links TRBV5-4 with TRBJ2-7, with 8 bases aligning to TRBD2. The CDR3 contains 15 residues. Germline CDR1 SGHNT, CDR2 YYREEE (reference sequence). V shed 0 bases, J shed 5 bases, and the junction held 7 bases outside the gene matches. DNA of the CDR3: TGTGCCAGCAGCTTGGCGGGGGGGGATCCCCACGAGCAGTACTTC. It is translated as CASSLAGGDPHEQYF.